This T cell receptor beta chain was documented in a study of vaccination effects on CD4 cells after COVID-19. On the study more broadly: Early and late post-vaccination samples came from a few convalescent patients. Post-vaccine specimens arrived a median 72 days past the second dose.

Details on this clone: Its antigen is undetermined.

In the ViraFEST assay, antigen-specific CD4+ clonotypes were identified by expansion after peptide-pool stimulation. At the end of 9 to 11 days of culture, CD4+ T cells were isolated. This person's SARS-CoV-2 infection, confirmed by PCR, occurred between March and December 2020. BNT162b2 vaccine or mRNA-1273 vaccine was given to participants in two doses. On both days 3 and 7, half of the culture medium was replaced with IL-2 medium. V dropped 5 bases and J dropped 8; count of bases not matched to a gene: 16. CDR3 size: 17 residues. Germline V gives CDR1 KGHDR, CDR2 SFDVKD. The method was immunoSEQ multiplex PCR; TCRdb's version includes in-frame clones alone and lacks a portion of them. This sample has 12,000 to 15,000 clones; about three quarters occur once, and the top ten carry 15% to 20%.

This clonotype was sampled from a human donor who had a prior SARS-CoV-2 infection. The sequences come from CD4+ T cells from PBMCs cultured with SARS-CoV-2 spike peptides, collected after COVID-19 vaccination. The chain carries TRBV24-1 and TRBJ2-1; 8 nucleotides line up with TRBD1. The CDR3 sequence: CATSGPRLRGRDDEQFF. In nucleotides, the CDR3 is TGTGCCACCAGTGGGCCCCGGCTCAGGGGGCGCGACGATGAGCAGTTCTTC.